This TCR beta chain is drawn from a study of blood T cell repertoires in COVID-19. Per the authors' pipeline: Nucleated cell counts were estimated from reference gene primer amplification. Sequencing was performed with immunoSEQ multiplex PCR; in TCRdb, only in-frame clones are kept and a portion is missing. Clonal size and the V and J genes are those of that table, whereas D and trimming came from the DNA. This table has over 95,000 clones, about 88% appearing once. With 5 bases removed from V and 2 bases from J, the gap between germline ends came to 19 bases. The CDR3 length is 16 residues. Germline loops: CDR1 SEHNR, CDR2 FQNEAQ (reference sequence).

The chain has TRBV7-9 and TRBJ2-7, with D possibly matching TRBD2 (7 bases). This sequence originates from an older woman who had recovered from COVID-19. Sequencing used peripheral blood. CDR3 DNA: TGTGCCAGCAGCCCAAGGGGGGGTCTTATCCCCTACGAGCAGTACTTC. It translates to CASSPRGGLIPYEQYF.